This note documents a single TCR beta chain sequence. CDR3 length: 15 amino acids. From germline, CDR1 is MGHDK and CDR2 SYGVNS. Losses at the gene ends were 5 bases for V and 4 bases for J; bases not matched to a gene: 9. Recruited during active infection, patients (from Seattle) were subsequently followed longitudinally. The data derive from a study of blood T cell repertoires in COVID-19. In the study overall: COVID-19 samples from acute and convalescent phases originated in the United States, Italy and Spain. PBMCs, B-cell-depleted T cells, or T cells provided the cDNA or gDNA that made up the material.

Authors' methods: Reference gene primer amplification gave estimated nucleated cell counts. This table comes from immunoSEQ multiplex PCR, and its TCRdb copy is limited to in-frame clones, with some not included. The DNA was the basis for D and trimming; V, J and clone size are from that table. Of a few hundred thousand clones in the sample, approximately 88% are singletons; the top ten hold 5% to 6.5%. What was sequenced was peripheral blood. This sequence originates from a woman in her thirties with COVID-19, enrolled during active disease. The chain carries TRBV25-1 and TRBJ2-5, with TRBD2 matching over 8 bases. The CDR3 DNA follows: TGTGCCAGCAGTAGGCGGGGGGCCGTTTTAGAGACCCAGTACTTC. Residues: CASSRRGAVLETQYF.